The 23 T cell receptor beta chains below were found in one sample sequenced in a study of shared clonotypes between healthy human individuals. Measured with immunoSEQ multiplex PCR; TCRdb has only the in-frame clones, and not every one. The table has about 680,000 clones, about 91% seen once. CD45RO negativity and positive selection for CCR7 defined naive CD8 cells, a population that excluded terminally differentiated effector memory CD45RA+ cells. The specimen was naive CD8+ T cells sorted from blood. The receptors originated from a man in his thirties or forties in good health.

The chain combines TRBV10-3 with TRBJ2-6, with unresolved D. The germline CDR1 and CDR2 sequences are ENHRY and SYGVKD. This CDR3 has 11 residues. With 8 bases removed from V and 4 bases from J, the gap between germline ends came to 3 bases. The DNA for the CDR3 is TGTGCCATCGGAGGGGCCAACGTCCTGACTTTC. Translated, it gives CAIGGANVLTF.

With regard to this clone: Other DNA sequences in this specimen translate into the identical CDR3. The V gene is TRBV6-5, the J gene TRBJ1-3; D unclear. The ends were cut back, 0 bases at V and 2 bases at J, with 5 bases in the middle. CDR1 MNHEY and CDR2 SVGAGI come from the germline V gene. This CDR3 spans 14 amino acids. CDR3 region: CASSYSGTGNTIYF. The DNA of the CDR3 is TGTGCCAGCAGTTACTCGGGGACTGGAAACACCATATATTTT.

The gene calls are TRBV27 and TRBJ2-1; 8 nucleotides align to TRBD2. This CDR3 comprises 15 residues. CDR1 and CDR2 (germline): MNHEY, SMNVEV (reference sequence). Trimming took 2 bases from V and 8 from J; bases not matched to a gene: 8. CDR3 DNA sequence: TGTGCCAGCAGTTTAGCGGGAGGCATTATTGATGAGCAGTTCTTC. Translating it yields CASSLAGGIIDEQFF.

This rearrangement joins TRBV28 to TRBJ1-1; 8 nucleotides align to TRBD1. The germline CDR1 and CDR2 sequences are MDHEN and SYDVKM. This CDR3 region has 14 residues. V shed 7 bases, J shed 3 bases, and the junction held 7 bases outside the gene matches. CDR3 sequence reads: CASIQTGAYTEAFF. The DNA for the CDR3 is TGTGCCAGCATCCAGACAGGGGCGTACACTGAAGCTTTCTTT.

The chain couples TRBV7-9 to TRBJ2-7; TRBD1 aligns across 8 bases. J gave up 2 bases and V 1 base, and 10 bases lay outside the gene matches. CDR3 length: 17 amino acids. In germline, CDR1 is SEHNR, CDR2 FQNEAQ (reference sequence). The CDR3 loop is CASSLGTGGGPAYEQYF. The CDR3 nucleotides read TGTGCCAGCAGCTTAGGTACAGGGGGTGGGCCAGCCTACGAGCAGTACTTC.

This clone came up a few times. V and J are TRBV27 and TRBJ2-7, with 7 bases lining up with TRBD1. Trimming at V came to 6 bases and at J to 10 bases, leaving 9 bases not matched to a gene. CDR1 and CDR2 (germline): MNHEY, SMNVEV (reference sequence). The CDR3 runs to 12 residues. CDR3 residues: CASSPPRGRQYF. Written as DNA, the CDR3 is TGTGCCAGCAGCCCCCCTAGGGGGCGACAGTACTTC.

This clone was seen just once. The sample contains more than one DNA sequence encoding this CDR3. This sequence joins TRBV5-4 and TRBJ2-7; no definite D call. The length of the CDR3 is 12 residues. Deletions cut 0 bases from V and 3 bases from J, with 4 bases between. The V gene's germline CDR1 is SGHNT and CDR2 YYREEE (reference sequence). In DNA, the CDR3 is TGTGCCAGCAGCTTGGGAGACTACGAGCAGTACTTC. Translation gives CASSLGDYEQYF. Together with reference TRBV5-4 and TRBJ2-7, the CDR3 gives the full variable domain: ETGVTQSPTHLIKTRGQQVTLRCSSQSGHNTVSWYQQALGQGPQFIFQYYREEENGRGNFPPRFSGLQFPNYSSELNVNALELDDSALYLCASSLGDYEQYFGPGTRLTVT.

This chain uses TRBV27 with TRBJ2-5; 8 positions match TRBD2. The CDR3 has 16 residues. V shed 3 bases, J shed 4 bases, and the junction held 10 bases outside the gene matches. Germline CDR1 and CDR2: MNHEY and SMNVEV (reference sequence). CDR3 coding DNA: TGTGCCAGCAGTTTGACAACTAGCGGACTAAGAGAGACCCAGTACTTC. It codes for CASSLTTSGLRETQYF.

The chain combines TRBV19 with TRBJ2-7, with D perhaps TRBD2 (6 bases). From germline, CDR1 is LNHDA and CDR2 SQIVND (reference sequence). The CDR3 has 13 amino acids. V was shortened by 5 bases and J by 4 bases, with 12 bases between the two germline ends. CDR3 coding DNA: TGTGCCAGTAGTGCGGACTACTGGTACGAGCAGTACTTC. It is translated as CASSADYWYEQYF. Supplemented by reference TRBV19 and TRBJ2-7, the full variable domain reads DGGITQSPKYLFRKEGQNVTLSCEQNLNHDAMYWYRQDPGQGLRLIYYSQIVNDFQKGDIAEGYSVSREKKESFPLTVTSAQKNPTAFYLCASSADYWYEQYFGPGTRLTVT.

The chain joins TRBV15 to TRBJ2-1, with 12 bases fitting TRBD2. Germline lookup yields CDR1 LNHNV and CDR2 YYDKDF (reference sequence). The V gene end was trimmed by 0 bases and the J gene end by 2 bases; junction bases not matched to a gene: 5. The CDR3 has 18 residues. The CDR3 DNA reads TGTGCCACCAGCAGAGAAACTAGCGGGAGGCTTCCCTACAATGAGCAGTTCTTC. Protein product: CATSRETSGRLPYNEQFF.

The chain recombines TRBV7-8 with TRBJ2-7, with 10 bases lining up with TRBD1. The ends lost 3 bases at V and 5 bases at J; junction bases unmatched: 10. CDR3 length: 16 amino acids. The germline V gene encodes CDR1 SGHVS and CDR2 FQNEAQ. CDR3 protein: CASSFFLRQGAHEQYF. CDR3 coding DNA: TGTGCCAGCAGCTTCTTCTTGAGACAGGGGGCTCACGAGCAGTACTTC.

The gene calls are TRBV27 and TRBJ2-7, with 7 bases identical to TRBD1. The CDR3 runs 15 residues. Per germline, CDR1 MNHEY and CDR2 SMNVEV (reference sequence). The V segment lost 3 bases and the J segment 0 bases; nucleotides outside the gene matches: 5. As DNA, the CDR3 is TGTGCCAGCAGTTTCTCCGGGACAGCCTCCTACGAGCAGTACTTC. It is translated as CASSFSGTASYEQYF.

The V and J genes are TRBV29-1 and TRBJ2-1; D tentatively reads TRBD1 or TRBD2 (5 bases each). Germline-derived CDR1 and CDR2 are SQVTM and ANQGSEA. This CDR3 spans 13 amino acids. Trimming pared 4 bases from V and 1 base from J, leaving 8 bases between. The CDR3 spells CSVAGPSYNEQFF. The CDR3 coding sequence is TGCAGCGTTGCGGGACCATCCTACAATGAGCAGTTCTTC.

The chain carries TRBV7-9 and TRBJ1-2; a weak D match, TRBD1 (6 bases). Germline V gene sequence: CDR1 SEHNR, CDR2 FQNEAQ (reference sequence). This CDR3 spans 15 amino acids. V lost 4 bases and J lost 2, with 14 bases in between. This CDR3 is CASSSPPGANYGYTF. CDR3 coding DNA: TGTGCCAGCAGCTCACCCCCGGGGGCCAACTATGGCTACACCTTC.

There are many counts of this clone. The chain is built from TRBV28 and TRBJ2-1, with D tentatively TRBD2 (6 bases). The germline V gene encodes CDR1 MDHEN and CDR2 SYDVKM. V was pared by 10 bases and J by 8 bases, with 18 bases between. CDR3 length equals 13 residues. This CDR3 is CATRDPRMDEQFF. The CDR3 bases are TGTGCCACGCGGGACCCCCGGATGGATGAGCAGTTCTTC.

This chain connects TRBV5-4 to TRBJ1-2; possibly TRBD1 for D (6 bases). CDR3 length: 13 amino acids. Germline-derived CDR1 and CDR2 are SGHNT and YYREEE (reference sequence). The V end lost 0 bases, the J end lost 8 bases, and 11 bases lay between the germline ends. The CDR3 sequence: CASSLGAGEGYTF. In DNA, the CDR3 is TGTGCCAGCAGCTTGGGCGCAGGGGAGGGCTACACCTTC.

This rearrangement joins TRBV5-6 to TRBJ2-7; a weak D match, TRBD1 (6 bases). The CDR3 has 15 residues. Trimming removed 0 bases from V and 2 bases from J, with 12 bases in between. In germline, CDR1 is SGHDT, CDR2 YYEEEE. The CDR3 spells CASSLGRGTAYEQYF. The CDR3 DNA sequence: TGTGCCAGCAGCTTGGGAAGGGGGACGGCCTACGAGCAGTACTTC.

The CDR3 DNA is TGTGCCAGCAGAGACGGACAGGGACGTCTGGATGGCTACACCTTC. Protein product: CASRDGQGRLDGYTF. The chain joins TRBV7-9 to TRBJ1-2, with 8 positions matching TRBD1. The V and J ends lost 6 bases and 6 bases, in that order; junction bases with no gene match: 12. The CDR3 sequence is 15 residues long. The germline V gene encodes CDR1 SEHNR and CDR2 FQNEAQ (reference sequence).

J is TRBJ1-5 and V is TRBV11-2; D is uncertain. The CDR3 covers 15 residues. The V end was cut by 1 base, the J end by 0 bases, with 7 bases between. CDR1 and CDR2 (germline): SGHAT, FQNNGV. CDR3 nucleotides: TGTGCCAGCAGCTTAGGACCATATAGCAATCAGCCCCAGCATTTT. Protein sequence: CASSLGPYSNQPQHF.

The genes are TRBV5-3 and TRBJ1-2; TRBD1 aligns across 7 bases. TRBV5-3 is given ORF status, its function remaining uncertain. The CDR3 has 13 residues. Losses at the gene ends were 4 bases for V and 7 bases for J; bases not matched to a gene: 7. This chain's CDR3 is CARSPGQESGYTF. As DNA, the CDR3 is TGTGCCAGAAGCCCAGGACAGGAAAGTGGCTACACCTTC.

The V and J genes are TRBV10-3 and TRBJ1-5; D gene uncertain. Trimming took 0 bases from V and 3 from J, leaving 12 bases between them. CDR1 and CDR2 (germline): ENHRY, SYGVKD. This CDR3 comprises 16 residues. The CDR3 is CAISESVGAVNQPQHF. The CDR3 DNA follows: TGTGCCATCAGTGAGTCGGTGGGCGCGGTCAATCAGCCCCAGCATTTT.

Comment on this clone: This sample includes further DNA sequences coding for the same CDR3. The rearrangement links TRBV19 to TRBJ2-7; D unclear. Germline assignment: CDR1 LNHDA and CDR2 SQIVND (reference sequence). Trimming took 3 bases from V and 2 from J, leaving 8 bases between them. This CDR3 contains 13 residues. The CDR3 DNA reads TGTGCCAGTAGTATTGGGCCCGCCTACGAGCAGTACTTC. Its protein is CASSIGPAYEQYF.

The genes are TRBV9 and TRBJ1-2; 9 bases match TRBD1. Unmatched junction bases numbered 3, after V lost 1 base and J lost 2 bases. Germline CDR1 is SGDLS and CDR2 is YYNGEE. The CDR3 totals 15 residues. The CDR3 DNA is TGTGCCAGCAGCGTACACGGACAGGGGAACTATGGCTACACCTTC. This gives the protein CASSVHGQGNYGYTF.